This T cell receptor beta chain stems from a study of a mutant IDH1 vaccine in newly diagnosed glioma. Study information: It was radiotherapy, temozolomide, or both that patients received previously, with most receiving both.

Germline V gene data show CDR1 as MNHNY and CDR2 as SVGAGI (reference sequence). V lost 7 bases to trimming and J lost 3 bases, with 13 bases between them. This CDR3 comprises 14 residues. On this clone: As yet, its antigen is unknown.

Time point given: baseline, week 1 (first vaccination visit). The treatment denotes: pre-vaccination baseline after standard-of-care therapy. The donor cohort comprised cases of new WHO grade 3 or 4 IDH1-mutant, ATRX-lost astrocytoma. Findings and limits, study-wide: Alterations occurring in top peripheral T cell clonotypes seemed unrelated to pseudoprogression. Immune responses induced by vaccination arose in 93.3% of the patients.

Sequenced by immunoSEQ multiplex PCR; TCRdb stores in-frame clones only, minus some. The profile covers about 88,000 clones, with around 80% appearing a single time and roughly 5% taken by the ten largest. This sequence originates from a middle-aged man with glioma. Some clones in this sample may be carry-over from other donors' samples. The genes are TRBV6-6 and TRBJ1-3, with D hard to call. This specimen consisted of PBMCs, obtained from a glioma patient treated with radiotherapy, temozolomide or both. This CDR3 is CASTLSLVGNTIYF. CDR3 coding DNA: TGTGCCAGCACCCTGAGTTTAGTTGGAAACACCATATATTTT.